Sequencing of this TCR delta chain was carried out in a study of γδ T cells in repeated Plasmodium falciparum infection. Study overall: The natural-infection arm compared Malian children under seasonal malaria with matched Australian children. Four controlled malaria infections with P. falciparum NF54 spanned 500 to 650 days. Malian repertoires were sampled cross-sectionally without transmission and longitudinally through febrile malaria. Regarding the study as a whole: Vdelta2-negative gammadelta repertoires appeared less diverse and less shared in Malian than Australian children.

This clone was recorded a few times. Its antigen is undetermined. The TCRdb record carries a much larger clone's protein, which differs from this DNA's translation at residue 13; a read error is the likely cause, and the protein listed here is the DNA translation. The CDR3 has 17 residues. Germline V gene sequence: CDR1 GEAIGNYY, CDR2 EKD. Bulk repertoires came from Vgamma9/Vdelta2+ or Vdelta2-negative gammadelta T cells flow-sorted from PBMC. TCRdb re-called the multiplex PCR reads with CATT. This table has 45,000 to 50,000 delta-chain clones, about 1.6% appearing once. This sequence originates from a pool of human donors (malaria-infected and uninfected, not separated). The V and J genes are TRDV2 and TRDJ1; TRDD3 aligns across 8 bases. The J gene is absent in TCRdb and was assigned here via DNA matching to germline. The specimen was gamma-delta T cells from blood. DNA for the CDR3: TGTGCCTGTGACACCCTAGCCCGGGGGGATAACACCGGTAAACTCATCTTT. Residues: CACDTLARGDNTGKLIF.